This T cell receptor (beta chain) emerged from a study of blood T cell repertoires in COVID-19. Study as a whole: The United States, Italy and Spain were the sources of the acute and convalescent COVID-19 samples. From T cells, B-cell-depleted T cells, or PBMCs came the material, which was cDNA or gDNA.

Enrolment of Seattle patients took place during active infection, and they were followed longitudinally. Some clones are missing from TCRdb's copy, which holds only in-frame ones; the method was immunoSEQ multiplex PCR. The sample comprises about 300,000 clones, approximately 90% of which are singletons, and 2.2% rests with the top ten. This CDR3 spans 15 amino acids. Germline V gene sequence: CDR1 WSHSY, CDR2 SAAADI. V lost 7 bases and J 0 bases, leaving 13 bases between the germline ends. Sequenced: peripheral blood. The chain links TRBV10-2 to TRBJ2-1; possible D gene TRBD2, 6 bases. The sequence was collected from a woman in her 30s with COVID-19, enrolled during active disease. The CDR3 DNA follows: TGCGCCAGCACCATAGCGGACTACTCCTACAATGAGCAGTTCTTC. Translating gives CASTIADYSYNEQFF.